Below are 18 T cell receptor beta chains sequenced from a single sample in a study of T cells in Graves' hyperthyroidism and ophthalmopathy. What was amplified from RNA transcripts were TCR beta CDR3 regions. RT-PCR in the first round (using the HTBI primer set) targeted the TCR CDR3. Each CDR3 protein is one row after TCRdb ran MiXCR on the multiplex PCR reads. The sample carries about 400,000 distinct CDR3 sequences, under 15% recorded once. Source material: blood. The receptors were gathered from a woman in her 30s with Graves' hyperthyroidism.

The chain carries TRBV20-1 and TRBJ2-7; D ambiguous. V gave up 3 bases and J gave up 2 bases, with 11 bases separating them. The CDR3 loop spans 13 amino acids. Per the germline V gene, CDR1 is DFQATT and CDR2 is SNEGSKA (reference sequence). CDR3 in amino acids: CSASPTLAYEQYF. In DNA form, the CDR3 reads TGCAGTGCTAGCCCCACCCTAGCCTACGAGCAGTACTTC.

In its sample, this clonotype was seen a few times. This chain connects TRBV7-3 to TRBJ1-1; unclear D gene. Deletions cut 2 bases from V and 0 bases from J, with 16 bases between. CDR1 SGHTA and CDR2 FQGTGA come from the germline V gene. This CDR3 contains 17 residues. The CDR3, as DNA: TGTGCCAGCAGCTTAGGACCTCGGGGATCGATGAACACTGAAGCTTTCTTT. Translation: CASSLGPRGSMNTEAFF.

This clonotype was detected many times. This chain links TRBV4-2 with TRBJ2-1; TRBD2 is a possible D gene (5 bases). Germline values: CDR1 LGHNA, CDR2 YNFKEQ. Between the trimmed V and J ends, which lost 1 base and 7 bases, there was a span of 11 bases. This CDR3 comprises 14 residues. CDR3 amino acids: CASSQGELGNEQFF. Written as DNA, the CDR3 is TGTGCCAGCAGCCAAGGGGAGTTGGGGAATGAGCAGTTCTTC.

A single count supports this clonotype. With a much larger clone just one base away, this may be a read error. The CDR3 is CTTSDSLEAEQYF. Here the CDR3 DNA reads TGTACCACCAGTGATTCACTAGAAGCCGAGCAGTACTTC. The genes are TRBV24-1 and TRBJ2-7, with D perhaps matching TRBD2 (5 bases). Germline loops: CDR1 KGHDR, CDR2 SFDVKD. The length of the CDR3 is 13 residues.

This clonotype has only a few counts. This sequence joins TRBV10-3 and TRBJ2-6; D is undetermined. With 10 bases removed from V and 0 bases from J, the gap between germline ends came to 13 bases. The germline gives CDR1 ENHRY, CDR2 SYGVKD. This CDR3 is 15 amino acids long. CDR3 sequence (DNA): TGTGCCACCGCGAACGGCCCCTCTGGGGCCAACGTCCTGACTTTC. This encodes CATANGPSGANVLTF.

This clonotype has just a few counts. The rearrangement uses TRBV19 and TRBJ1-2, with D unresolved. This CDR3 region has 12 residues. Trimming stripped 7 bases from V and 7 bases from J, with 13 bases between. CDR1 and CDR2 from the germline V gene are LNHDA and SQIVND (reference sequence). The CDR3 coding sequence is TGTGCCAGTACCGATACTGCAAGTGGCTACACCTTC. It translates to CASTDTASGYTF.

The rearrangement links TRBV5-1 to TRBJ2-2; TRBD2 is a possible D gene (6 bases). Deletions cut 4 bases from V and 3 bases from J, with 19 bases between. Germline V gene sequence: CDR1 SGHRS, CDR2 YFSETQ. The CDR3 totals 17 residues. The CDR3 reads CASSPGKLVADTGELFF. CDR3 nucleotides: TGCGCCAGCAGCCCGGGGAAACTAGTAGCGGACACCGGGGAGCTGTTTTTT.

This clonotype was seen a handful of times. This chain connects TRBV5-5 to TRBJ2-2; 8 nucleotides line up with TRBD1. CDR1 is SGHKS and CDR2 is YYEKEE in the germline V gene (reference sequence). The CDR3 spans 16 residues. V shed 4 bases, J shed 4 bases, and the junction held 9 bases outside the gene matches. The CDR3 protein is CASSAWTGRGTGELFF. The CDR3 DNA reads as TGTGCCAGCAGCGCCTGGACAGGGAGAGGCACCGGGGAGCTGTTTTTT.

Many counts were recorded for this clonotype. The rearrangement uses TRBV3-1 and TRBJ2-1; D unresolved. Germline CDR1 and CDR2: LGHDT and YNNKEL (reference sequence). This CDR3 has 12 residues. V lost 3 bases, J lost 6 bases, and 6 bases lay in between. Here the CDR3 DNA reads TGTGCCAGCAGCCATCTCCCCAATGAGCAGTTCTTC. Its protein product is CASSHLPNEQFF.

This chain links TRBV6-1 with TRBJ2-5; perhaps D is TRBD1 or TRBD2 (5 bases each). Germline values: CDR1 MNHNS, CDR2 SASEGT. This CDR3 has 14 amino acids. The V gene lost 6 bases and the J gene lost 5 bases, with 16 bases spanning the gap. CDR3 region: CASRTWGTGETQYF. CDR3 nucleotide sequence: TGTGCCAGCAGGACGTGGGGGACCGGGGAGACCCAGTACTTC.

Of note for this clonotype: One end of the junction fails to match germline, which may point to a read error. This chain links TRBV2 with TRBJ1-1; TRBD1 might be the D (5 bases). Per the germline V gene, CDR1 is SNHLY and CDR2 is FYNNEI. This CDR3 has 14 residues. The CDR3 nucleotides are TGTGCCAGCAGTCGGGGCGCGGAGAACGCTGAAGCTTTCTTT. Encoded protein: CASSRGAENAEAFF.

The V gene is TRBV12-3 or TRBV12-4, the J gene TRBJ2-1; the match to TRBD1 covers 7 bases. V lost 5 bases, J lost 9 bases, and 4 bases stayed unmatched. CDR3 length: 12 amino acids. The CDR3 loop reads CASSRTGGEQFF. As DNA, the CDR3 is TGTGCCAGCAGTCGGACAGGCGGTGAGCAGTTCTTC.

This clonotype showed up many times. The rearrangement uses TRBV24-1 and TRBJ1-2; no definite D call. CDR1 is KGHDR, CDR2 SFDVKD, per germline. V gave up 1 base and J gave up 2 bases, with 7 bases separating them. CDR3 length equals 14 residues. The CDR3 protein is CATSDFPTNYGYTF. CDR3 DNA: TGTGCCACCAGTGATTTTCCCACAAACTATGGCTACACCTTC.

V is TRBV7-2 and J is TRBJ2-3; TRBD1 might be the D (6 bases). Trimming removed 5 bases at V and 2 bases at J, with 17 bases between. The germline V gene has CDR1 SGHTA and CDR2 FQGNSA. The CDR3 contains 16 residues. In nucleotides, the CDR3 is TGTGCCAGCAGCCCCCAGGACAGTAAGGCCACAGATACGCAGTATTTT. Its translation is CASSPQDSKATDTQYF.

J is TRBJ1-1 and V is TRBV5-1; tentatively, D is TRBD1 (6 bases). V was cut by 6 bases and J by 3 bases, with 15 bases left in between. The CDR3 is 14 residues long. The germline CDR1 and CDR2 sequences are SGHRS and YFSETQ. This CDR3 reads CASTGLGGDTEAFF. Here the CDR3 DNA reads TGCGCCAGCACCGGACTAGGGGGGGACACTGAAGCTTTCTTT.

This clonotype occurred many times. The chain has TRBV3-1 and TRBJ2-2; D is unclear. Germline CDR1 reads LGHDT; CDR2 reads YNNKEL (reference sequence). This CDR3 has 13 amino acids. The germline V and J ends were trimmed by 2 bases and 3 bases, with 4 bases remaining between them. CDR3 in DNA: TGTGCCAGCAGCCAATCGGACACCGGGGAGCTGTTTTTT. Translating it yields CASSQSDTGELFF. Based on the CDR3 plus reference TRBV3-1 and TRBJ2-2, the full variable domain is DTAVSQTPKYLVTQMGNDKSIKCEQNLGHDTMYWYKQDSKKFLKIMFSYNNKELIINETVPNRFSPKSPDKAHLNLHINSLELGDSAVYFCASSQSDTGELFFGEGSRLTVL.

The chain joins TRBV28 to TRBJ2-2; no clear D. The CDR3 covers 13 residues. Germline CDR1 is MDHEN and CDR2 is SYDVKM. Trimming shortened V by 2 bases and J by 3 bases, and 4 bases separated the two germline ends. CDR3 bases: TGTGCCAGCAGTTTACGGCACACCGGGGAGCTGTTTTTT. Translation gives CASSLRHTGELFF.

This clonotype was seen ten or more times. This sequence joins TRBV20-1 and TRBJ2-7; D remains ambiguous. Trimming left V 5 bases short and J 2 bases short, with 10 bases between. This CDR3 contains 12 residues. Germline lookup yields CDR1 DFQATT and CDR2 SNEGSKA (reference sequence). The CDR3 loop reads CSAGVGPYEQYF. The CDR3 DNA is TGCAGTGCTGGGGTAGGACCCTACGAGCAGTACTTC.